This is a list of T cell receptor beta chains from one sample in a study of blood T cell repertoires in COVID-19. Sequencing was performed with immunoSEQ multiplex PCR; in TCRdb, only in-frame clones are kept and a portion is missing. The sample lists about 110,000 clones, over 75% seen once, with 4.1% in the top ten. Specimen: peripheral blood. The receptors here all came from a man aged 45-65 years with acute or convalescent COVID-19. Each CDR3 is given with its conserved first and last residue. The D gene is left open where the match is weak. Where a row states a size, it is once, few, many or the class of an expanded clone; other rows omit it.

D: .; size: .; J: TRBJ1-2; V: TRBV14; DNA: TGTGCCAGCAGCCAAGAAGAGGGGGGGGCGAATTATGGCTACACCTTC; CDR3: CASSQEEGGANYGYTF
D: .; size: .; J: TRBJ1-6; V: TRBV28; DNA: TGTGCCAGCAGTTTACTGAGTAATTCACCCCTCCACTTT; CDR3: CASSLLSNSPLHF
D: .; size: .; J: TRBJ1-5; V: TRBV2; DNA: TGTGCCAGCAGTGAAAGATGGGACAACAATCAGCCCCAGCATTTT; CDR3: CASSERWDNNQPQHF
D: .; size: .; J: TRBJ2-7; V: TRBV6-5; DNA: TGTGCCAGCAGTTGGGGCGGTTCCAGCTCCTACGAGCAGTACTTC; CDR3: CASSWGGSSSYEQYF
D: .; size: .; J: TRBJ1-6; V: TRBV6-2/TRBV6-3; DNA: TGTGCCAGCAGTTTCTCTATGACAGGTCAGGATTTTGGCTCCTATAATTCACCCCTCCACTTT; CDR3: CASSFSMTGQDFGSYNSPLHF
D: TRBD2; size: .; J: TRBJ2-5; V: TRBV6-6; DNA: TGTGCCAGCAGTCCCGGACTAGCGGAATACACAGGGCAAGAGACCCAGTACTTC; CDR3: CASSPGLAEYTGQETQYF
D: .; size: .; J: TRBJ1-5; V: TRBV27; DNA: TGTGCCAGCAGGGCCAGGGCGGGACAGCCCCAGCATTTT; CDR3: CASRARAGQPQHF
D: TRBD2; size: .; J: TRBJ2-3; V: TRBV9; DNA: TGTGCCAGCAGCGTATTAGCGGGGAGCACAGATACGCAGTATTTT; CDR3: CASSVLAGSTDTQYF
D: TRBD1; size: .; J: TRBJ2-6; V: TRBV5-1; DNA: TGCGCCAGCAGCTTGATGGACAGGGCGGCTGGGGCCAACGTCCTGACTTTC; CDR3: CASSLMDRAAGANVLTF
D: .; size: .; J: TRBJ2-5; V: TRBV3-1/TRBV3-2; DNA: TGTGCCAGCAGCCCCGAGCCGGGTGAGACCCAGTACTTC; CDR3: CASSPEPGETQYF
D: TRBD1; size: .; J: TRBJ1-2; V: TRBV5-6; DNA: TGTGCCAGCAGCCCTTCGACAGGGTCTAACACCTTC; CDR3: CASSPSTGSNTF
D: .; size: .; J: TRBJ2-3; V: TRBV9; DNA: TGTGCCAGCAGCGTATCGTCGATGGGGGGGGGCCTCACAGATACGCAGTATTTT; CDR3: CASSVSSMGGGLTDTQYF
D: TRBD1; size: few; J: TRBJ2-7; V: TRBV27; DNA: TGTGCCAGCAGTCCCCCGGGACAGGGACCCGAGCAGTACTTC; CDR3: CASSPPGQGPEQYF
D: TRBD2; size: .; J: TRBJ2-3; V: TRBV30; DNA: TGTGCCTGGAGTGTAGAATACCTCCTTAGGGGACTAGCGGGACTCACAGATACGCAGTATTTT; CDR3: CAWSVEYLLRGLAGLTDTQYF
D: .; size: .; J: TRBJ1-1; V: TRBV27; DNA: TGTGCCAGCAGTTTAGGGGGAGGAACTAACGGTGAAGCTTTCTTT; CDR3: CASSLGGGTNGEAFF
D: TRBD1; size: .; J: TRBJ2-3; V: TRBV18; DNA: TGTGCCAGCTCACCATCGGACAGGGTGGCAGATACGCAGTATTTT; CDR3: CASSPSDRVADTQYF
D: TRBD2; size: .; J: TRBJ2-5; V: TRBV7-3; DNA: TGTGCCAGCAGCGCGGCTAGCGGGGGGGCGCAAGAGACCCAGTACTTC; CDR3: CASSAASGGAQETQYF
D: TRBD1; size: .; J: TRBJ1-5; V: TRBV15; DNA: TGTGCCACCAGCAGCAGGACAGGGTACAATCAGCCCCAGCATTTT; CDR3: CATSSRTGYNQPQHF
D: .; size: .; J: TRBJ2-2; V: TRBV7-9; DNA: TGTGCCAGCAGCTTTGGTAGCGCCACCGGGGAGCTGTTTTTT; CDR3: CASSFGSATGELFF
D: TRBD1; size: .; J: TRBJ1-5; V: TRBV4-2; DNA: TGTGCCAGCAGCCAAGCCCGGGACAGGGGTCCCATCAATCAGCCCCAGCATTTT; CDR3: CASSQARDRGPINQPQHF
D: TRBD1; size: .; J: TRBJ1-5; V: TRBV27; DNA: TGTGCCAGCAGACTCTCATCGGGACAGGTCTTTCAGCCCCAGCATTTT; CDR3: CASRLSSGQVFQPQHF
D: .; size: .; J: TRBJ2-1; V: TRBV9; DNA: TGTGCCAGCAGAGAAAGGGACACCAACAATGAGCAGTTCTTC; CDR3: CASRERDTNNEQFF
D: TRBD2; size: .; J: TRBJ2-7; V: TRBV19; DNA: TGTGCCAGTAGTTCCCTGGCGGGACTAAGCTCCTACGAGCAGTACTTC; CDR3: CASSSLAGLSSYEQYF
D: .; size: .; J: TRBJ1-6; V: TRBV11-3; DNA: TGTGCCAGCAGCCCCCGGAGGAACAGCTCCTATAATTCACCCCTCCACTTT; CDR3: CASSPRRNSSYNSPLHF
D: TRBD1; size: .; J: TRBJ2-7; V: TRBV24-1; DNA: TGTGCCGCATTCCCAGGGGGCCCTTCCTACGAGCAGTACTTC; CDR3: CAAFPGGPSYEQYF
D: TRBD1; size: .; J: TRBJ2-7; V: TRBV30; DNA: TGTGCCTGGGAAGGACAGGGGGCTTACGAGCAGTACTTC; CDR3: CAWEGQGAYEQYF
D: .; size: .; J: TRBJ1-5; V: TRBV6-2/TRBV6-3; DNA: TGTGCCAGCAGTTACTCGACTCCCAGGGGCCAGCCCCAGCATTTT; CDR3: CASSYSTPRGQPQHF
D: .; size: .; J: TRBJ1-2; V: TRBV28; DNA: TGTGCCAGCAGTTTACAGGTTTATGGCTACACCTTC; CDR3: CASSLQVYGYTF
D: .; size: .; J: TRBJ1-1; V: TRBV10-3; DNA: TGTGCCATCAGTAAGAATACAGCTATGAACACTGAAGCTTTCTTT; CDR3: CAISKNTAMNTEAFF
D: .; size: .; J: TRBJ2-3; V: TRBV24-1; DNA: TGTGCCACCAGTGATACTGCAGGGTCAGATACGCAGTATTTT; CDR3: CATSDTAGSDTQYF
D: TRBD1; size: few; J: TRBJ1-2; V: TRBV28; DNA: TGTGCCAGCAGGGACCCGGGACAGGGCTACTATGGCTACACCTTC; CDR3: CASRDPGQGYYGYTF
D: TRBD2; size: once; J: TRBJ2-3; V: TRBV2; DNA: TGTGCCAGCAGTGTTTCCGGTTTAGCGGGAGAACCGCAGTATTTT; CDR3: CASSVSGLAGEPQYF
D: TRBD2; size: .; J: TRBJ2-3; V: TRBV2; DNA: TGTGCCAGCCTAGCGGTTAGCACAGATACGCAGTATTTT; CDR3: CASLAVSTDTQYF
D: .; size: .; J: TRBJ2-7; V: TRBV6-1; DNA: TGTGCCAGCAGTGAATCAGAATACGAGCAGTACTTC; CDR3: CASSESEYEQYF
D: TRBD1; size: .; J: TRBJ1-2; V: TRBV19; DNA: TGTGCCAGTAGGGCCCTGGGACAGGGGGTCGGTGTTTATGGCTACACCTTC; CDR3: CASRALGQGVGVYGYTF
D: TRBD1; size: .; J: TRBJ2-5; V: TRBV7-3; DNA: TGTGCCAGCAGCATGGGACAGGGTGGTGAGACCCAGTACTTC; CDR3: CASSMGQGGETQYF
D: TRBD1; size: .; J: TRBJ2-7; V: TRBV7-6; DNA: TGTGCCAGCAGCCAAGAGGACAGGTCGGGCTCCTACGAGCAGTACTTC; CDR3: CASSQEDRSGSYEQYF
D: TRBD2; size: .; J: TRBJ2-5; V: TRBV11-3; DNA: TGTGCCAGCAGCAAAGGGACTAGCGGGAGAGAGACCCAGTACTTC; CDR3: CASSKGTSGRETQYF
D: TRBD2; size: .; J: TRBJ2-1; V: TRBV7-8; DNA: TGTGCCAGCGGACTTAGCGGGATCTCCTACAATGAGCAGTTCTTC; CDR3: CASGLSGISYNEQFF
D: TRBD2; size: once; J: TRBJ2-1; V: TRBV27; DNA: TGTGCCAGCAGCCCGCCAGGAGCGGGACACAATGAGCAGTTCTTC; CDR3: CASSPPGAGHNEQFF
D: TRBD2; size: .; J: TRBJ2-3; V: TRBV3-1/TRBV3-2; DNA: TGTGCCAGCAGCCCACAACTAGCGGGAGTGACAGATACGCAGTATTTT; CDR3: CASSPQLAGVTDTQYF
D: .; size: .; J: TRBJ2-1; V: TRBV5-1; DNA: TGCGCCAGCAGCCCCCAGGGGGGCCCGTGGGACAATGAGCAGTTCTTC; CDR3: CASSPQGGPWDNEQFF
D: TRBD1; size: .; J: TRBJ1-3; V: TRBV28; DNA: TGTGCCAGCTTCGGACAGGGCGGCTCTGGAAACACCATATATTTT; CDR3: CASFGQGGSGNTIYF
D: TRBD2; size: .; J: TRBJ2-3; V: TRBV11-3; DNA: TGTGCCAGCAGCTTGTCGGCCGGGACTAGCGGCACAGATACGCAGTATTTT; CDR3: CASSLSAGTSGTDTQYF
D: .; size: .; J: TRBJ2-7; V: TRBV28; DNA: TGTGCCAGCAGTGCGACAGCCGGGAGCTCCTACGAGCAGTACTTC; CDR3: CASSATAGSSYEQYF
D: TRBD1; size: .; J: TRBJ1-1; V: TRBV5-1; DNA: TGCGCCAGCAGCTTGGACAGGGGGAACACTGAAGCTTTCTTT; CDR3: CASSLDRGNTEAFF
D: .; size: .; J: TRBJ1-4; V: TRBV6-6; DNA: TGTGCCAGCGGCGTACTTGGGCGGGCCCGTGATGAAAAACTGTTTTTT; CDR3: CASGVLGRARDEKLFF